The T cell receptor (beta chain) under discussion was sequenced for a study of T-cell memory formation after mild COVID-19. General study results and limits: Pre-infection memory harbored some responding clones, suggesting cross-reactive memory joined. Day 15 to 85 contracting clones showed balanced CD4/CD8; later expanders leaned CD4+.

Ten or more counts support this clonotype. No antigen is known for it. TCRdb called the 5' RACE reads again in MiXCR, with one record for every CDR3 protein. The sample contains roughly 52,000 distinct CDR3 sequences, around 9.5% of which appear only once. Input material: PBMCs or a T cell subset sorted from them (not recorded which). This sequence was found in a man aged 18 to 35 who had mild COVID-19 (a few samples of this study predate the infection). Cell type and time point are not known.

In DNA form, the CDR3 reads TGTGCCAGCAGCCAAGAGGGCGCGGGGGGGCGAGAGACCCAGTACTTC. It yields the protein CASSQEGAGGRETQYF. The chain employs TRBV4-2 and TRBJ2-5, with 9 bases matching TRBD2. This CDR3 contains 16 residues. V shed 0 bases and J 4 bases; nucleotides not matched to a gene: 6. CDR1 and CDR2 from the germline V gene are LGHNA and YNFKEQ.